The 4 T cell receptor beta chains listed next were all sequenced from one sample in a study of beta chain features in type 1 diabetes. Investigators reverse transcribed all isolated RNA, so they sequenced expressed TCRB transcripts. Libraries were prepared by immunoSEQ multiplex PCR; TCRdb keeps only in-frame clonotypes and omits some of them. The profile shows approximately 160,000 clones, less than 9.5% of them singletons. The sequencing sample was made of central memory CD4+ T cells from blood. These receptors were taken from a man between 18 and 35 years old in good health.

The chain uses TRBV7-2 and TRBJ2-2, with 8 bases aligning to TRBD1. V gave up 5 bases and J gave up 6 bases; unmatched junction bases: 8. This CDR3 spans 15 amino acids. The germline CDR1 and CDR2 sequences are SGHTA and FQGNSA. As DNA, the CDR3 is TGTGCCAGCAGCGCCCAGGGGGCGGGTGCCGGGGAGCTGTTTTTT. It translates to CASSAQGAGAGELFF.

This chain uses TRBV12-2 with TRBJ2-7; TRBD1 reflects the table's D call only, with no check against the DNA. TRBV12-2 is recorded as a pseudogene. The CDR3 is 17 amino acids. CDR3 in DNA: TGTGCAAGTCGCGTCCCTGCTCAGAGGGGGCCTTCCTACGAGCAGTACTTC. It yields the protein CASRVPAQRGPSYEQYF.

This clone was counted between two and nine times. The V call is TRBV28, the J call TRBJ2-2; D is perhaps TRBD2 (6 bases). The CDR3 spans 13 residues. Trimming removed 6 bases from V and 5 bases from J, with 10 bases in between. The V gene's germline CDR1 is MDHEN and CDR2 SYDVKM. CDR3 loop: CASSGGWTGELFF. Written as DNA, the CDR3 is TGTGCCAGCAGCGGAGGGTGGACCGGGGAGCTGTTTTTT.

J is TRBJ1-5 and V is TRBV19; perhaps TRBD1 as D (5 bases). The length of the CDR3 is 12 residues. Germline V gives CDR1 LNHDA, CDR2 SQIVND (reference sequence). V gave up 9 bases and J gave up 2 bases, with 8 bases separating them. This CDR3 reads CASDSGNQPQHF. In nucleotides, the CDR3 is TGTGCCAGCGACAGTGGCAATCAGCCCCAGCATTTT.